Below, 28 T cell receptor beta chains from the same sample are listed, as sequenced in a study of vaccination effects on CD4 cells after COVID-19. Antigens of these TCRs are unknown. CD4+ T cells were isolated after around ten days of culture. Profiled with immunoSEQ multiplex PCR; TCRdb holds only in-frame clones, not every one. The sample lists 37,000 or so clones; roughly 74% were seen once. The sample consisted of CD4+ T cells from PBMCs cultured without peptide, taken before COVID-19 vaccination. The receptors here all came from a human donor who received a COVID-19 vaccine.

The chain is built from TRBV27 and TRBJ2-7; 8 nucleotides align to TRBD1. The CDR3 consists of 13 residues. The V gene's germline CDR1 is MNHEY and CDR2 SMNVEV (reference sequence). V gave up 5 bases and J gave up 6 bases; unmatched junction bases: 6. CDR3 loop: CASSLGQAAEQYF. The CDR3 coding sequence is TGTGCCAGCAGTCTGGGACAGGCCGCCGAGCAGTACTTC.

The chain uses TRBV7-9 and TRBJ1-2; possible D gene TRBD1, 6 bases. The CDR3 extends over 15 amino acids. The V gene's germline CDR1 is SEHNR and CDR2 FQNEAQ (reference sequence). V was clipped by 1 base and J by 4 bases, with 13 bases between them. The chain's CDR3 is CASSLERTARYGYTF. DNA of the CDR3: TGTGCCAGCAGCTTAGAACGGACAGCCCGCTATGGCTACACCTTC.

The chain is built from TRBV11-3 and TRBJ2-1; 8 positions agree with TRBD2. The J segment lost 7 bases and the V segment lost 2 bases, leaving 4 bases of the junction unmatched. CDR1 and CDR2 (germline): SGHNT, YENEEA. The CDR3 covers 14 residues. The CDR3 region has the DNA TGTGCCAGCAGCTTAAGCGGGAGATGGAATGAGCAGTTCTTC. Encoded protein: CASSLSGRWNEQFF. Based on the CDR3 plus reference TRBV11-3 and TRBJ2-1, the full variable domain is EAGVVQSPRYKIIEKKQPVAFWCNPISGHNTLYWYLQNLGQGPELLIRYENEEAVDDSQLPKDRFSAERLKGVDSTLKIQPAELGDSAVYLCASSLSGRWNEQFFGPGTRLTVL.

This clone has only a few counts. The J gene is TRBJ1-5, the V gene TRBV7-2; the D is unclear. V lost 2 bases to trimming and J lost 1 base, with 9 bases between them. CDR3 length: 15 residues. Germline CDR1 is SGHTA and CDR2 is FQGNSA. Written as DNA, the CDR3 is TGTGCCAGCAGCTTATACTCGGACAGCAATCAGCCCCAGCATTTT. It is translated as CASSLYSDSNQPQHF.

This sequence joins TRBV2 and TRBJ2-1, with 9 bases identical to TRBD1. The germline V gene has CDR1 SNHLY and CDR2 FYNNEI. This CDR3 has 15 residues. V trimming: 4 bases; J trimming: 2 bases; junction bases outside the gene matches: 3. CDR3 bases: TGTGCCAGCAGTGGGGACAGGGCCACCTACAATGAGCAGTTCTTC. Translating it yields CASSGDRATYNEQFF.

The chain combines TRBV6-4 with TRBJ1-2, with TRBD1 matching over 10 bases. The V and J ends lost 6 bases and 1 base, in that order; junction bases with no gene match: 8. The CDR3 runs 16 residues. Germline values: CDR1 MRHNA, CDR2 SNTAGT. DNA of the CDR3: TGTGCCAGCAGCCAGGGACAGGGGCGATTTAACTATGGCTACACCTTC. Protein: CASSQGQGRFNYGYTF.

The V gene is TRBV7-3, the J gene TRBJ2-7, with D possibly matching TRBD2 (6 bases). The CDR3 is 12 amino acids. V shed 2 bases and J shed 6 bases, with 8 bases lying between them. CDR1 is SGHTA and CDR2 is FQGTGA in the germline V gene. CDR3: CASSLDGGEQYF. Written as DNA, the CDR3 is TGTGCCAGCAGCTTAGACGGGGGCGAGCAGTACTTC.

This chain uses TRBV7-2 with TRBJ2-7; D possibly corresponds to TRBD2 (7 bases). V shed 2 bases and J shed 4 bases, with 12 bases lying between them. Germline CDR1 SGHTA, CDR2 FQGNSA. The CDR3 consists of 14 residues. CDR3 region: CASSLRRGPYEQYF. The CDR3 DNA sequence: TGTGCCAGCAGCTTAAGGCGGGGGCCGTACGAGCAGTACTTC.

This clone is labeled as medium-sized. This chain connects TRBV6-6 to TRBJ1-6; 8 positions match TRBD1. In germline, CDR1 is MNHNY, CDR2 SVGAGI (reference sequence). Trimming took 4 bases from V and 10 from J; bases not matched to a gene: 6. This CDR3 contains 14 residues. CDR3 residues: CASSSGQGGSPLHF. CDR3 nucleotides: TGTGCCAGCAGTTCCGGACAGGGAGGGTCACCCCTCCACTTT.

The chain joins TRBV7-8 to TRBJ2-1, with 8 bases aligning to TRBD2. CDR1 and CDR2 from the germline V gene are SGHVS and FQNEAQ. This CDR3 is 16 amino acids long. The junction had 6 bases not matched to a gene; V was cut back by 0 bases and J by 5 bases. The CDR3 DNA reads TGTGCCAGCAGCTTAGCGCGGACTAGCCGGCACAATGAGCAGTTCTTC. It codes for CASSLARTSRHNEQFF.

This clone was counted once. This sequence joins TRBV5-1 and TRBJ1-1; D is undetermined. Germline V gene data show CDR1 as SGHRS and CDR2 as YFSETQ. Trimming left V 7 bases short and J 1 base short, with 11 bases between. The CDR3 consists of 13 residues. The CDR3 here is CASQELENTEAFF. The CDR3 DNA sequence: TGCGCCAGCCAGGAGTTAGAGAACACTGAAGCTTTCTTT.

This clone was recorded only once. This CDR3 reads CASSSLGSLSTDTQYF. As DNA, the CDR3 is TGTGCCAGCAGTTCCCTGGGGAGCTTAAGCACAGATACGCAGTATTTT. The rearrangement joins TRBV28 to TRBJ2-3; D is perhaps TRBD2 (5 bases). The V end lost 4 bases, the J end lost 0 bases, and 14 bases lay between the germline ends. CDR1 and CDR2 (germline): MDHEN, SYDVKM. This CDR3 region has 16 residues. The full variable domain, in which reference TRBV28 and TRBJ2-3 provide the parts outside the CDR3, is DVKVTQSSRYLVKRTGEKVFLECVQDMDHENMFWYRQDPGLGLRLIYFSYDVKMKEKGDIPEGYSVSREKKERFSLILESASTNQTSMYLCASSSLGSLSTDTQYFGPGTRLTVL.

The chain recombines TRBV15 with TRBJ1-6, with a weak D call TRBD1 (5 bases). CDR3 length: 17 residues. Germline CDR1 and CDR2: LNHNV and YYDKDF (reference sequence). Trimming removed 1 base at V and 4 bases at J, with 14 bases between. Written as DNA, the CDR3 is TGTGCCACCAGCAGAGGTGGGCAGGGTCCTTATAATTCACCCCTCCACTTT. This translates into CATSRGGQGPYNSPLHF.

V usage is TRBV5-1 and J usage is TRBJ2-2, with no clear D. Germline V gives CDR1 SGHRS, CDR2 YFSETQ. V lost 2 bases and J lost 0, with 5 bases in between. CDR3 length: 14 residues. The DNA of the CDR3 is TGCGCCAGCAGCTTTCCCTCGAACACCGGGGAGCTGTTTTTT. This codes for CASSFPSNTGELFF.

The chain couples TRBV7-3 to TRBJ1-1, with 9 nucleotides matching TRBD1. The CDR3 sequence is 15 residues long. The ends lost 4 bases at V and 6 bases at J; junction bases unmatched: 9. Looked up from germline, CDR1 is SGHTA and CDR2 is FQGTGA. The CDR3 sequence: CASSSTGTGRSEAFF. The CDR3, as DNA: TGTGCCAGCAGCTCCACCGGGACAGGGAGATCTGAAGCTTTCTTT.

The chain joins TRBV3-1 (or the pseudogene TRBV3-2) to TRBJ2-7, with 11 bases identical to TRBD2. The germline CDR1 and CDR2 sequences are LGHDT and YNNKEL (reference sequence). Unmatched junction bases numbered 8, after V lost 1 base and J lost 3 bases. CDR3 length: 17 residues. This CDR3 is CASSQGGRGLADYEQYF. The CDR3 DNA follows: TGTGCCAGCAGCCAAGGAGGAAGGGGACTAGCGGACTACGAGCAGTACTTC.

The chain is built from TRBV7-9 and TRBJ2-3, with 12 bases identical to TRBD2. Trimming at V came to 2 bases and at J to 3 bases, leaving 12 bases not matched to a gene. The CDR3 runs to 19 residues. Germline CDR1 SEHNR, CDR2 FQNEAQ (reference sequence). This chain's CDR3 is CASSLSRLAGVSGTDTQYF. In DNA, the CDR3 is TGTGCCAGCAGCTTATCGAGACTAGCGGGAGTATCGGGTACAGATACGCAGTATTTT.

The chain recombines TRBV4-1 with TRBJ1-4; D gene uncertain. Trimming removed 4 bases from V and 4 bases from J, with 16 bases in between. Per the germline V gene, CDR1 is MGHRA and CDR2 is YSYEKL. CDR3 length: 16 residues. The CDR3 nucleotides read TGCGCCAGCAGCCTTGGGCTCCTCGGGGTTAATGAAAAACTGTTTTTT. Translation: CASSLGLLGVNEKLFF.

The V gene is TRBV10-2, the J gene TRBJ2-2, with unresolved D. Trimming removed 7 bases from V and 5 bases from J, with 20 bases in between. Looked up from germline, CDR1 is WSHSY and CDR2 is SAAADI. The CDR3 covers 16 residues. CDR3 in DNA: TGCGCCAGCATTTCGCCCGGAGTCGGGCCTACCGGGGAGCTGTTTTTT. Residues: CASISPGVGPTGELFF.

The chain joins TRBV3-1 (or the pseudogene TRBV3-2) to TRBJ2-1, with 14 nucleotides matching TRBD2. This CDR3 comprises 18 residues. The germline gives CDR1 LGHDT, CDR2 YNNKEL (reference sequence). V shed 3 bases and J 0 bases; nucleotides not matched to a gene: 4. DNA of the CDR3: TGTGCCAGCAGCCAGACTAGCGGGGGGGCCCACTCCTACAATGAGCAGTTCTTC. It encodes CASSQTSGGAHSYNEQFF.

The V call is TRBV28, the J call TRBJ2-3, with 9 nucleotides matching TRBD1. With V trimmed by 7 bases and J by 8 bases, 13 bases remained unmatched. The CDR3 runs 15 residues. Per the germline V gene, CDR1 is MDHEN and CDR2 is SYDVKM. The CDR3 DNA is TGTGCCAGCACCACATCAGGACAGGGGACTCGTACGCAGTATTTT. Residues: CASTTSGQGTRTQYF.

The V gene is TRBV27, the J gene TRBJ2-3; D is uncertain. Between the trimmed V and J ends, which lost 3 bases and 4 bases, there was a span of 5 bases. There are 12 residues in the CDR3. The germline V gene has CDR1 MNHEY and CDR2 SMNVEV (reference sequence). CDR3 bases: TGTGCCAGCAGTTTCAATGCAGATACGCAGTATTTT. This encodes CASSFNADTQYF.

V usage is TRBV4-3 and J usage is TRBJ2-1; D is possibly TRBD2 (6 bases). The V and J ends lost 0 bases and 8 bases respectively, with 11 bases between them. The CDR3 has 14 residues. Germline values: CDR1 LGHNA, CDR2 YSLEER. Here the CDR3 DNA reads TGCGCCAGCAGCCAAGAAGGAGGGACCCATGAGCAGTTCTTC. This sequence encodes CASSQEGGTHEQFF.

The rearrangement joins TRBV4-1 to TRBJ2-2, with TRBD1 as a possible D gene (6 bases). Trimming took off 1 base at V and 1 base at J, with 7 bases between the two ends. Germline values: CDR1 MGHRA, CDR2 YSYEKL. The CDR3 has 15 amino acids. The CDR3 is CASSQGQVNTGELFF. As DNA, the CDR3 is TGCGCCAGCAGCCAAGGACAGGTGAACACCGGGGAGCTGTTTTTT.

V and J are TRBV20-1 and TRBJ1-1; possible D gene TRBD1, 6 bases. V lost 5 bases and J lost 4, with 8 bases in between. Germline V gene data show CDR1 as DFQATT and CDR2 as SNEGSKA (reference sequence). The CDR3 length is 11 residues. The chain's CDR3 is CSAGGGTEAFF. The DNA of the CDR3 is TGCAGTGCTGGGGGCGGCACTGAAGCTTTCTTT.

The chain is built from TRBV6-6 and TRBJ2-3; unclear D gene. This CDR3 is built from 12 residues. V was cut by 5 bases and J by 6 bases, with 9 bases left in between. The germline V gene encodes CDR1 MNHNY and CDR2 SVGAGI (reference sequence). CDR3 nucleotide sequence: TGTGCCAGCAGTGCTGGGATTGATACGCAGTATTTT. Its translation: CASSAGIDTQYF.

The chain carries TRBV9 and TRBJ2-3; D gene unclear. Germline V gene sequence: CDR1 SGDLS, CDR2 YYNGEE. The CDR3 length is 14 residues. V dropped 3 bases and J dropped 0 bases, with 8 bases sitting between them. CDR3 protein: CASSAATSTDTQYF. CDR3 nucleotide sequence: TGTGCCAGCAGCGCAGCAACTAGCACAGATACGCAGTATTTT.

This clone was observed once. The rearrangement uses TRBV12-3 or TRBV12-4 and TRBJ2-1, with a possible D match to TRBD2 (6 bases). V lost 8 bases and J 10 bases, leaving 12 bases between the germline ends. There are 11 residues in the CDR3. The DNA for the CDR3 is TGTGCCAGCTCGCGGGGCGGGGAGCAGTTCTTC. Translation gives CASSRGGEQFF.